Listed below are T cell receptor beta chains from one sample, sequenced in a study of PD-1 blockade in classical Hodgkin lymphoma. TCRdb's table, derived via immunoSEQ multiplex PCR, lists solely in-frame clones and lacks some. This repertoire shows under 110,000 clones, around 89% found once; its top ten account for under 7.5%. The sample here was peripheral blood mononuclear cells (PBMCs), taken before the second cycle of nivolumab. Receptors originate from a human donor with classical Hodgkin lymphoma. The CDR3 runs from the conserved cysteine through the conserved F or W. D genes are given only for firm matches. Clone size, where shown, is once, few, many, or a class for clones that have expanded.

clone size: -; V gene: TRBV6-5; D gene: -; J gene: TRBJ1-4; CDR3 DNA: TGTGCCAGTCGGACGCGGAGTAATGAAAAACTGTTTTTT; CDR3 protein: CASRTRSNEKLFF
clone size: -; V gene: TRBV19; D gene: TRBD1; J gene: TRBJ2-1; CDR3 DNA: TGTGCCAGTAATTGGGCAGGGGGCGTCCATGAGCAGTTCTTC; CDR3 protein: CASNWAGGVHEQFF
clone size: -; V gene: TRBV11-2; D gene: -; J gene: TRBJ1-3; CDR3 DNA: TGTGCCAGTGCGAGGGTCCCTCCTGGAAACACCATATATTTT; CDR3 protein: CASARVPPGNTIYF
clone size: once; V gene: TRBV11-2; D gene: -; J gene: TRBJ1-4; CDR3 DNA: TGTGCCAGCAGCTTAATCGCGGGTTTAGGACGGGAAAAACTGTTTTTT; CDR3 protein: CASSLIAGLGREKLFF
clone size: -; V gene: TRBV30; D gene: -; J gene: TRBJ1-2; CDR3 DNA: TGTGCCTGGAGTGCCCTCGGCGTCCGGGAAGGTGGCTACACCTTC; CDR3 protein: CAWSALGVREGGYTF
clone size: -; V gene: TRBV2; D gene: -; J gene: TRBJ1-4; CDR3 DNA: TGTGCCAGCAGGGGCGGACACTTACCCTTTGCAACTAATGAAAAACTGTTTTTT; CDR3 protein: CASRGGHLPFATNEKLFF
clone size: -; V gene: TRBV7-9; D gene: -; J gene: TRBJ1-1; CDR3 DNA: TGTGCCAGCAGCTTAGACAGTCTCGGTGAAGCTTTCTTT; CDR3 protein: CASSLDSLGEAFF
clone size: -; V gene: TRBV6-1; D gene: TRBD1; J gene: TRBJ1-2; CDR3 DNA: TGTGCCAGCAGCCAGGGGGACGGGTTCTATGGCTACACCTTC; CDR3 protein: CASSQGDGFYGYTF
clone size: -; V gene: TRBV7-2; D gene: TRBD1; J gene: TRBJ1-2; CDR3 DNA: TGTGCCAGCAGCTTAGGAGGACAGGGCGGAGGCTATGGCTACACCTTC; CDR3 protein: CASSLGGQGGGYGYTF
clone size: -; V gene: TRBV30; D gene: TRBD1; J gene: TRBJ1-3; CDR3 DNA: TGTGCCTGGTCTACTTATTGGACAGGAGGCCCCTCTGGAAACACCATATATTTT; CDR3 protein: CAWSTYWTGGPSGNTIYF
clone size: once; V gene: TRBV7-9; D gene: -; J gene: TRBJ2-7; CDR3 DNA: TGTGCCAGCAGCCTATGGACAGCCGACGAGCAGTACTTC; CDR3 protein: CASSLWTADEQYF
clone size: once; V gene: TRBV11-3; D gene: -; J gene: TRBJ2-3; CDR3 DNA: TGTGCCAGCAGCCCAGGGGTCTCCACAGATACGCAGTATTTT; CDR3 protein: CASSPGVSTDTQYF
clone size: -; V gene: TRBV6-1; D gene: -; J gene: TRBJ1-4; CDR3 DNA: TGTGCCAGCAGTGACTGGACTGAAGAAAAACTGTTTTTT; CDR3 protein: CASSDWTEEKLFF
clone size: -; V gene: TRBV7-2; D gene: TRBD1; J gene: TRBJ1-6; CDR3 DNA: TGTGCCAGCAGCTTAGGACAGGGCGAATCACCCCTCCACTTT; CDR3 protein: CASSLGQGESPLHF
clone size: -; V gene: TRBV6-5; D gene: TRBD1; J gene: TRBJ2-5; CDR3 DNA: TGTGCCAGCAGTTACTTGACAGGGAAGGAGACCCAGTACTTC; CDR3 protein: CASSYLTGKETQYF
clone size: -; V gene: TRBV30; D gene: -; J gene: TRBJ2-1; CDR3 DNA: TGTGCCTGGAGTGTTGGGGTTCGTTCCTACAATGAGCAGTTCTTC; CDR3 protein: CAWSVGVRSYNEQFF
clone size: -; V gene: TRBV19; D gene: TRBD1; J gene: TRBJ2-7; CDR3 DNA: TGTGCCAGTAGTGGACAGGCGGTTGAGACCTACGAGCAGTACTTC; CDR3 protein: CASSGQAVETYEQYF
clone size: -; V gene: TRBV9; D gene: -; J gene: TRBJ1-3; CDR3 DNA: TGTGCCAGCAGCGTAGCCCCGCTACAAGTAACCGGAAACACCATATATTTT; CDR3 protein: CASSVAPLQVTGNTIYF
clone size: -; V gene: TRBV28; D gene: -; J gene: TRBJ1-3; CDR3 DNA: TGTGCCAGCAGCCGGGGACCCAGCTCTGGAAACACCATATATTTT; CDR3 protein: CASSRGPSSGNTIYF
clone size: -; V gene: TRBV11-1; D gene: -; J gene: TRBJ2-3; CDR3 DNA: TGTGCCAGCAGCTCCAGTGGGCCCGCCGACTACACAGATACGCAGTATTTT; CDR3 protein: CASSSSGPADYTDTQYF
clone size: -; V gene: TRBV9; D gene: -; J gene: TRBJ2-7; CDR3 DNA: TGTGCCAGCAGCGTAGGGGGTTCAAGAGGGTACGAGCAGTACTTC; CDR3 protein: CASSVGGSRGYEQYF
clone size: -; V gene: TRBV25-1; D gene: -; J gene: TRBJ2-5; CDR3 DNA: TGTGCCAGCAGTCCCTCGCACAGCTCCGAGACCCAGTACTTC; CDR3 protein: CASSPSHSSETQYF
clone size: -; V gene: TRBV18; D gene: TRBD2; J gene: TRBJ2-1; CDR3 DNA: TGTGCCAGCTCACCGGTAGCGGGGGGGTTCAATGAGCAGTTCTTC; CDR3 protein: CASSPVAGGFNEQFF
clone size: -; V gene: TRBV18; D gene: TRBD1; J gene: TRBJ1-2; CDR3 DNA: TGTGCCAGCTCACCCGGGGACAGCAGCTATGGCTACACCTTC; CDR3 protein: CASSPGDSSYGYTF
clone size: few; V gene: TRBV28; D gene: -; J gene: TRBJ1-5; CDR3 DNA: TGTGCCAGCAGTTTAACTCAGCCCCAGCATTTT; CDR3 protein: CASSLTQPQHF
clone size: -; V gene: TRBV28; D gene: -; J gene: TRBJ1-2; CDR3 DNA: TGTGCCAGCAGTTTCGGAGTACGGTATGGCTACACCTTC; CDR3 protein: CASSFGVRYGYTF
clone size: once; V gene: TRBV27; D gene: -; J gene: TRBJ1-3; CDR3 DNA: TGTGCCAGCAGTTGGCCCAGGTTCGGGGGCTCTGGAAACACCATATATTTT; CDR3 protein: CASSWPRFGGSGNTIYF
clone size: -; V gene: TRBV6-4; D gene: -; J gene: TRBJ1-2; CDR3 DNA: TGTGCCAGCAGTGACGGTTACACCTATGGCTACACCTTC; CDR3 protein: CASSDGYTYGYTF
clone size: once; V gene: TRBV19; D gene: -; J gene: TRBJ1-2; CDR3 DNA: TGTGCCAGTAGTACCTGGAAGGACAGTAACTATGGCTACACCTTC; CDR3 protein: CASSTWKDSNYGYTF
clone size: -; V gene: TRBV4-1; D gene: TRBD2; J gene: TRBJ2-3; CDR3 DNA: TGCGCCAGCAGCCTTGGACTTAGCGGGGGGGGCACAGATACGCAGTATTTT; CDR3 protein: CASSLGLSGGGTDTQYF
clone size: -; V gene: TRBV6-1; D gene: -; J gene: TRBJ2-7; CDR3 DNA: TGTGCCAGCAGGGGCGGACAATCCTACGAGCAGTACTTC; CDR3 protein: CASRGGQSYEQYF
clone size: -; V gene: TRBV6-4; D gene: -; J gene: TRBJ2-1; CDR3 DNA: TGTGCCAGCAGTGCCTACGTTGGGTCCTACAATGAGCAGTTCTTC; CDR3 protein: CASSAYVGSYNEQFF
clone size: -; V gene: TRBV7-2; D gene: -; J gene: TRBJ1-6; CDR3 DNA: TGTGCCAGCAGCTTAAGGGGTTGGAGTTCACCCCTCCACTTT; CDR3 protein: CASSLRGWSSPLHF
clone size: -; V gene: TRBV2; D gene: TRBD1; J gene: TRBJ2-2; CDR3 DNA: TGTGCCAGCAGTGTTGGACAGGGGGGCACCGGGGAGCTGTTTTTT; CDR3 protein: CASSVGQGGTGELFF
clone size: -; V gene: TRBV5-4; D gene: TRBD1; J gene: TRBJ2-3; CDR3 DNA: TGTGCCAGCAGCTTGGGTCAGGGGGCGGGAGATACGCAGTATTTT; CDR3 protein: CASSLGQGAGDTQYF
clone size: -; V gene: TRBV18; D gene: TRBD1; J gene: TRBJ1-1; CDR3 DNA: TGTGCCAGCTCACCGAGGACAGGGGTTAACACTGAAGCTTTCTTT; CDR3 protein: CASSPRTGVNTEAFF
clone size: -; V gene: TRBV5-1; D gene: -; J gene: TRBJ1-2; CDR3 DNA: TGCGCCAGCAGCAAAGTCGGGGCTGGTGGCTACACCTTC; CDR3 protein: CASSKVGAGGYTF
clone size: -; V gene: TRBV7-8; D gene: TRBD1; J gene: TRBJ2-5; CDR3 DNA: TGTGCCAGCAGCTGGGGGACAGGGGTTCAAGAGACCCAGTACTTC; CDR3 protein: CASSWGTGVQETQYF
clone size: -; V gene: TRBV15; D gene: -; J gene: TRBJ2-1; CDR3 DNA: TGTGCCACCAGCAGGGACAACAATGAGCAGTTCTTC; CDR3 protein: CATSRDNNEQFF
clone size: -; V gene: TRBV18; D gene: -; J gene: TRBJ1-1; CDR3 DNA: TGTGCCAGCTCACCACAGGGGGATAACACTGAAGCTTTCTTT; CDR3 protein: CASSPQGDNTEAFF
clone size: -; V gene: TRBV30; D gene: TRBD1; J gene: TRBJ1-1; CDR3 DNA: TGTGCCTGGAGTGGGGACAGGGGGCACGTGAACACTGAAGCTTTCTTT; CDR3 protein: CAWSGDRGHVNTEAFF
clone size: -; V gene: TRBV18; D gene: -; J gene: TRBJ2-1; CDR3 DNA: TGTGCCAGCTCATCTGGACAGTACAATGAGCAGTTCTTC; CDR3 protein: CASSSGQYNEQFF
clone size: -; V gene: TRBV10-1; D gene: TRBD1; J gene: TRBJ2-3; CDR3 DNA: TGCGCCAGTCACGGGGACTCGGGACAGGGTCCTTCTACGCAGTATTTT; CDR3 protein: CASHGDSGQGPSTQYF
clone size: -; V gene: TRBV19; D gene: -; J gene: TRBJ2-1; CDR3 DNA: TGTGCCAGTAGTCTGGGTACCTCCCCCTACAATGAGCAGTTCTTC; CDR3 protein: CASSLGTSPYNEQFF
clone size: -; V gene: TRBV19; D gene: -; J gene: TRBJ1-5; CDR3 DNA: TGTGCCAGTAGTATCAGACAGGATAGCAATCAGCCCCAGCATTTT; CDR3 protein: CASSIRQDSNQPQHF